This T cell receptor beta chain stems from a study of blood T cell repertoires in COVID-19. Overall study context: Sample material is recorded as cDNA or gDNA derived from T cells, B-cell-depleted T cells, or PBMCs.

This CDR3 comprises 15 residues. CDR1 MGHDK and CDR2 SYGVNS come from the germline V gene. V was trimmed by 2 bases and J by 2 bases, leaving 10 bases between them. As processed by the authors: Nucleated cell counts were estimated from reference gene primer amplification. Sequencing was performed with immunoSEQ multiplex PCR; in TCRdb, only in-frame clones are kept and a portion is missing. V, J and clone size reflect that table, while D and trimming were determined from the DNA. Of roughly 150,000 clones listed, 86% were seen once; the top ten hold roughly 4%. This clone was counted between two and nine times.

The V gene is TRBV25-1, the J gene TRBJ1-5; D possibly corresponds to TRBD1 (5 bases). Sequenced sample: peripheral blood. The TCR originated in a woman in her sixties or seventies with acute or convalescent COVID-19. The CDR3 DNA is TGTGCCAGCAGTGAAGGTACAGGCGGCAATCAGCCCCAGCATTTT. Its translation is CASSEGTGGNQPQHF.